This TCR beta chain emerged from a study of cytomegalovirus exposure and HLA in healthy donors. Regarding the study as a whole: In vitro confirmation showed a few CMV-associated chains to be CMV antigen specific. According to the study, roughly 160 TCR beta chains were cytomegalovirus-associated.

In the PCR, 60 Vbeta and 13 Jbeta primers were used. Measured with immunoSEQ multiplex PCR; TCRdb has only the in-frame clones, and not every one. This table has about 69,000 clones, 76% appearing once. This CDR3 is built from 12 residues. Germline CDR1 reads SGHVS; CDR2 reads FQNEAQ. Trimming shortened V by 5 bases and J by 2 bases, and 6 bases separated the two germline ends. As regards this clone: The antigen is not known.

The sequencing sample was made of PBMCs. The clonotype comes from a man between 18 and 29 years old in good health and CMV-seronegative. The chain carries TRBV7-8 and TRBJ2-5; no clear D gene. The CDR3 nucleotides are TGTGCCAGCAGCCGGGTTCAAGAGACCCAGTACTTC. It is translated as CASSRVQETQYF.